These 22 T cell receptor beta chains were all obtained from the same sample, sequenced in a study of blood T cells in healthy people across ages. A second PCR, run for roughly 7 to 12 cycles, used a sample-barcoded 5' primer plus a J-beta primer mix. TCRdb used MiXCR to reprocess the 5' RACE reads, holding one entry per CDR3 protein. The data contain approximately 810,000 distinct CDR3 sequences, about 36% of them seen just once; the ten biggest clones take up around 13%. Material: blood. Receptor source: a young man in good health.

The table lists this clonotype with a count of one. V usage is TRBV6-5 and J usage is TRBJ1-1; no clear D. CDR1 and CDR2 (germline): MNHEY, SVGAGI. V lost 6 bases to trimming and J lost 4 bases, with 12 bases between them. The CDR3 runs 13 residues. CDR3 in amino acids: CASSPTYRTEAFF. The CDR3 nucleotides read TGTGCCAGCAGCCCGACATATCGCACTGAAGCTTTCTTT.

This clonotype has ten or more counts. The V call is TRBV6-6, the J call TRBJ2-7; a possible D gene is TRBD1 (5 bases). CDR1 is MNHNY and CDR2 is SVGAGI in the germline V gene (reference sequence). V was cut by 5 bases and J by 2 bases, with 7 bases left in between. This CDR3 has 12 residues. The CDR3 is CASSRQTYEQYF. CDR3 DNA: TGTGCCAGCAGTAGACAGACCTACGAGCAGTACTTC.

This clonotype was observed a handful of times. The genes are TRBV20-1 and TRBJ2-1; D might be TRBD2 (5 bases). Gene TRBJ2-7 matches the end of the DNA better, so the J call may be wrong. There are 13 residues in the CDR3. Germline CDR1 and CDR2: DFQATT and SNEGSKA (reference sequence). This CDR3 is CSGSREAYNEQYF. CDR3 DNA: TGCAGCGGTAGCCGGGAAGCCTACAATGAGCAGTACTTC.

V usage is TRBV12-3 or TRBV12-4 and J usage is TRBJ2-1; 7 bases align to TRBD1. This CDR3 contains 13 residues. Trimming cost V 7 bases and J 10 bases; bases outside gene matches: 10. Written as DNA, the CDR3 is TGTGCCAGCACCGTATACAGGGGAGAGGAGCAGTTCTTC. Its protein product is CASTVYRGEEQFF.

This clonotype was counted ten times or more. The V call is TRBV5-1, the J call TRBJ1-2; weak D call: TRBD1 (5 bases). Trimming took 5 bases from V and 0 from J, leaving 20 bases between them. The length of the CDR3 is 17 residues. Germline CDR1 reads SGHRS; CDR2 reads YFSETQ. Written as DNA, the CDR3 is TGCGCCAGCAGTCATCTGAGTCGGGGGGTAGCTAACTATGGCTACACCTTC. It specifies CASSHLSRGVANYGYTF.

The J gene is TRBJ1-5, the V gene TRBV10-3; 10 bases align to TRBD1. Germline V gives CDR1 ENHRY, CDR2 SYGVKD. This CDR3 comprises 18 residues. V shed 3 bases, J shed 6 bases, and the junction held 14 bases outside the gene matches. For the CDR3, the DNA is TGTGCCATCAGTGATCAAAGGGGCGGACAGGGGGGAACTCAGCCCCAGCATTTT. As protein: CAISDQRGGQGGTQPQHF.

In nucleotides, the CDR3 is TGTGCCACAACCGCGGGGTATAGAACAGATACGCAGTATTTT. Protein sequence: CATTAGYRTDTQYF. The chain links TRBV12-3 or TRBV12-4 to TRBJ2-3; maybe TRBD2 (6 bases). The V end lost 10 bases, the J end lost 3 bases, and 17 bases lay between the germline ends. CDR3 length: 14 residues.

This clonotype was seen more than once but under ten times. V gene TRBV7-2 combines with J gene TRBJ2-7; no clear D. CDR1 and CDR2 from the germline V gene are SGHTA and FQGNSA. V lost 2 bases to trimming and J lost 2 bases, with 7 bases between them. The CDR3 extends over 13 amino acids. CDR3 sequence (DNA): TGTGCCAGCAGCTTATCCGCAGCCTACGAGCAGTACTTC. This codes for CASSLSAAYEQYF.

This clonotype was observed a few times. This chain connects TRBV13 to TRBJ1-2, with 9 bases fitting TRBD1. V lost 5 bases, J lost 2 bases, and 9 bases stayed unmatched. Germline-derived CDR1 and CDR2 are PRHDT and FYEKMQ (reference sequence). The CDR3 length is 16 residues. DNA for the CDR3: TGTGCCAGCAGCAGTCTAAGGACAGGGGCGAACTATGGCTACACCTTC. This sequence encodes CASSSLRTGANYGYTF.

This clonotype showed up just a few times. This chain uses TRBV18 with TRBJ2-5, with TRBD1 matching 8 bases. Trimming cost V 3 bases and J 5 bases; bases outside gene matches: 11. Germline CDR1 reads KGHSH; CDR2 reads LQKENI. The CDR3 runs 16 residues. CDR3 nucleotide sequence: TGTGCCAGCTCACCGGATTGGGCAGGGGGCGGCGAGACCCAGTACTTC. Translating gives CASSPDWAGGGETQYF.

J is TRBJ2-3 and V is TRBV4-1, with a possible D match to TRBD2 (5 bases). Trimming took 2 bases from V and 4 from J, leaving 13 bases between them. The CDR3 sequence is 15 residues long. The germline gives CDR1 MGHRA, CDR2 YSYEKL. Here the CDR3 reads CASSQPGRGPDTQYF. The DNA for the CDR3 is TGCGCCAGCAGCCAACCTGGACGGGGTCCAGATACGCAGTATTTT.

The chain is built from TRBV13 and TRBJ2-4, with 7 nucleotides matching TRBD1. Trimming at V came to 4 bases and at J to 4 bases, leaving 4 bases not matched to a gene. Germline CDR1 reads PRHDT; CDR2 reads FYEKMQ (reference sequence). CDR3 length: 14 residues. The chain's CDR3 is CASSYRDRKNIQYF. The CDR3 nucleotides are TGTGCCAGCAGCTACCGGGACAGAAAAAACATTCAGTACTTC.

In the case of this clonotype: A much larger clone differs from this one at a single base, so this may be a read error. The chain joins TRBV12-3 or TRBV12-4 to TRBJ2-3; D unresolved. The CDR3 contains 14 residues. In DNA, the CDR3 is TGTGCCAGCAGTTCTGCTTTTAGCACAGATGCGCAGTATTTT. Its translation: CASSSAFSTDAQYF.

This clonotype was observed a few times. The chain joins TRBV5-6 to TRBJ1-2; maybe TRBD1 (5 bases). Per germline, CDR1 SGHDT and CDR2 YYEEEE. V was shortened by 4 bases and J by 8 bases, with 12 bases between the two germline ends. There are 12 residues in the CDR3. CDR3 nucleotides: TGTGCCAGCAGCCGGGACCCGGGGGGCTACACCTTC. It is translated as CASSRDPGGYTF.

The rearrangement links TRBV29-1 to TRBJ1-4, with 8 bases matching TRBD1. V was clipped by 7 bases and J by 8 bases; unmatched bases: 9. The CDR3 spans 13 residues. Per germline, CDR1 SQVTM and CDR2 ANQGSEA. The chain's CDR3 is CSGLGQDGEKLFF. In nucleotides, the CDR3 is TGCAGCGGACTGGGACAGGATGGGGAAAAACTGTTTTTT.

This clonotype showed up just a few times. The gene calls are TRBV12-3 or TRBV12-4 and TRBJ1-4; D not resolved. The CDR3 is made up of 14 amino acids. Deletions cut 3 bases from V and 3 bases from J, with 8 bases between. Written as DNA, the CDR3 is TGTGCCAGCAGTTTCTCGCGTTCTAATGAAAAACTGTTTTTT. Translating it yields CASSFSRSNEKLFF.

There are a few counts of this clonotype. The chain joins TRBV12-3 or TRBV12-4 to TRBJ1-3; 8 bases match TRBD1. J lost 0 bases, V lost 5 bases, and 6 bases had no gene match. This CDR3 has 16 amino acids. The CDR3 region has the DNA TGTGCCAGCAGTGCCGGGACAGGCTACTCTGGAAACACCATATATTTT. Its protein is CASSAGTGYSGNTIYF.

This clonotype was counted between two and nine times. The chain joins TRBV18 to TRBJ1-3; 8 bases align to TRBD1. V shed 2 bases and J 4 bases; nucleotides not matched to a gene: 7. The CDR3 has 16 amino acids. CDR1 is KGHSH and CDR2 is LQKENI in the germline V gene. CDR3 DNA sequence: TGTGCCAGCTCACCAAGCGGGACAGGAGCCGGAAACACCATATATTTT. Amino acids: CASSPSGTGAGNTIYF. Drawing the rest from reference TRBV18 and TRBJ1-3, the complete variable domain is NAGVMQNPRHLVRRRGQEARLRCSPMKGHSHVYWYRQLPEEGLKFMVYLQKENIIDESGMPKERFSAEFPKEGPSILRIQQVVRGDSAAYFCASSPSGTGAGNTIYFGEGSWLTVV.

This clonotype appeared a few times. CDR3 coding DNA: TGCAGTGCTAGATTGGGGGGGAACACTGAAGCTTTCTTT. Its translation: CSARLGGNTEAFF. The V call is TRBV20-1, the J call TRBJ1-1; maybe TRBD1 (5 bases). V was clipped by 2 bases and J by 1 base, with 8 bases between them. Germline V CDR1 and CDR2: DFQATT, SNEGSKA (reference sequence). This CDR3 comprises 13 residues.

The chain joins TRBV18 to TRBJ1-4; D uncertain. Per the germline V gene, CDR1 is KGHSH and CDR2 is LQKENI. The CDR3 runs 14 residues. V was cut by 3 bases and J by 7 bases, with 12 bases left in between. The DNA for the CDR3 is TGTGCCAGCTCACCTGAGACGGACGGTGAAAAACTGTTTTTT. Its translation is CASSPETDGEKLFF.

This clonotype was counted many times. The genes are TRBV30 and TRBJ2-5; 8 nucleotides match TRBD2. The V and J ends lost 2 bases and 1 base, in that order; junction bases with no gene match: 6. The CDR3 runs 15 residues. CDR1 and CDR2 from the germline V gene are GTSNPN and SVGIG (reference sequence). Written as DNA, the CDR3 is TGTGCCTGGAGTTCCCTAGCGGGCCTCCAAGAGACCCAGTACTTC. This sequence encodes CAWSSLAGLQETQYF.

CDR3 sequence: CASTPGLAGVGLSEQYF. Here the CDR3 DNA reads TGTGCCAGCACCCCTGGACTAGCGGGGGTTGGTTTGAGTGAGCAGTACTTC. The V call is TRBV11-2, the J call TRBJ2-5; 13 bases align to TRBD2. Germline CDR1 SGHAT, CDR2 FQNNGV. CDR3 size: 17 residues. J lost 11 bases, V lost 7 bases, and 19 bases had no gene match.